The 15 T cell receptor beta chains in this list originate from one sample, sequenced in a study of tumor-infiltrating lymphocytes in primary liver carcinoma. Making TCR beta cDNA involved approximately 520 ng total RNA and a constant-region primer. TCR beta libraries came from three nested multiplex PCR rounds using slightly modified ARM-PCR. Use of TRBV1-TRBV30 forward primers with a C-beta reverse primer characterized the first two PCR rounds, which lasted roughly 11 cycles each. TCRdb ran MiXCR on the multiplex PCR reads and lists one entry per CDR3 protein. This table has fewer than 250,000 distinct CDR3 sequences, approximately 65% appearing once. It was unsorted whole blood that yielded blood RNA, and germline DNA was also extracted. The sample consisted of peripheral blood. The source is a woman aged 60-70 years with primary liver carcinoma and hepatitis B virus infection.

About this clonotype: The junction and the germline gene differ at one end; a read error may be behind it. The V gene is TRBV11-2, the J gene TRBJ1-1; possibly TRBD1 for D (6 bases). There are 14 residues in the CDR3. CDR1 SGHAT and CDR2 FQNNGV come from the germline V gene. The CDR3 is CAGSFRDRNAEAFF. The CDR3 region has the DNA TGTGCCGGCAGCTTTAGAGACAGGAACGCTGAAGCTTTCTTT.

This clonotype was detected a few times. V and J are TRBV30 and TRBJ2-3, with a possible D match to TRBD1 (5 bases). Germline CDR1 reads GTSNPN; CDR2 reads SVGIG (reference sequence). V gave up 0 bases and J gave up 1 base, with 14 bases separating them. The CDR3 extends over 16 amino acids. The CDR3 spells CAWSVRWGEGTDTQYF. Here the CDR3 DNA reads TGTGCCTGGAGTGTACGGTGGGGCGAGGGCACAGATACGCAGTATTTT.

The chain is built from TRBV5-1 and TRBJ1-4; no firm D call. The CDR3 is 13 residues long. V was shortened by 1 base and J by 9 bases, with 10 bases between the two germline ends. Per the germline V gene, CDR1 is SGHRS and CDR2 is YFSETQ. CDR3 residues: CASSLFVSKKLFF. The CDR3 nucleotides read TGCGCCAGCAGCTTGTTCGTTTCGAAAAAACTGTTTTTT.

To note about this clonotype: Its ends do not fully match the called genes, so a read error is possible. The chain employs TRBV6-5 and TRBJ2-1, with 9 bases aligning to TRBD1. The V gene's germline CDR1 is MNHEY and CDR2 SVGAGI. CDR3 length: 16 residues. CDR3 protein: CASSYGGTGSYKEQFF. CDR3 in DNA: TGTGCCAGCAGTTACGGCGGGACAGGGTCCTACAAAGAGCAGTTCTTC.

This clonotype was recorded a few times. The CDR3 DNA reads as TGCGCCAGCAGCTTAGGAGGAACAGACTCCTATGGCTACACCTTC. Its translation is CASSLGGTDSYGYTF. The rearrangement uses TRBV5-1 and TRBJ1-2; D remains unclear. This CDR3 spans 15 amino acids. V was trimmed by 2 bases and J by 4 bases, leaving 15 bases between them. From germline, CDR1 is SGHRS and CDR2 YFSETQ.

Note on this clonotype: Compared with germline, one end of the junction differs, possibly owing to a read error. The chain employs TRBV29-1 and TRBJ1-1, with D tentatively TRBD1 (5 bases). The germline V gene has CDR1 SQVTM and CDR2 ANQGSEA. The CDR3 covers 12 residues. The CDR3 coding sequence is TGTAGCACCGGACACCTCGGGACTGAAGCTTTCTTT. Its protein is CSTGHLGTEAFF.

This clonotype has only a few counts. CDR3 nucleotide sequence: TGCGCCAGCAGCCGATCAGGGGGCGCTGGCTACGAGCAGTACTTC. Protein sequence: CASSRSGGAGYEQYF. The chain combines TRBV5-1 with TRBJ2-7, with 8 nucleotides matching TRBD1. This CDR3 is built from 15 residues. Trimming cost V 4 bases and J 3 bases; bases outside gene matches: 9. CDR1 is SGHRS and CDR2 is YFSETQ in the germline V gene.

For this clonotype: At one boundary the junction diverges from the germline segment, which might be a read error. The chain has TRBV11-2 and TRBJ1-2; 7 bases align to TRBD1. This CDR3 has 13 residues. The V gene's germline CDR1 is SGHAT and CDR2 FQNNGV. The CDR3 DNA sequence: TGTGCCAGCTGCTGGGACAGATCCTATGGCTACACCTTT. Its protein is CASCWDRSYGYTF.

To note about this clonotype: Likely a read error: the CDR3 ends without its conserved phenylalanine or tryptophan. The DNA is omitted, as the CDR3 cannot be located on it reliably, and the CDR3 follows TCRdb's listing. This chain connects TRBV11-2 to TRBJ2-1; the table's D call TRBD2 went unverified against the DNA. The germline gives CDR1 SGHAT, CDR2 FQNNGV. The CDR3 is 14 residues long, ends included. This chain's CDR3 is CASSLAGTYNGHFL.

As concerns this clonotype: This may arise from a read error, as a much more abundant clone is one base away. The rearrangement uses TRBV12-3 or TRBV12-4 and TRBJ1-6; no clear D gene. CDR3 length equals 14 residues. CDR3 DNA sequence: TGTGCCAGCAGTAAAGGATTGCATAATTCACGCCTCCACTTT. Its protein is CASSKGLHNSRLHF.

The table lists this clonotype with a few counts. The genes are TRBV12-3 or TRBV12-4 and TRBJ2-7, with D perhaps matching TRBD2 (7 bases). The CDR3 consists of 15 residues. The germline V and J ends were trimmed by 1 base and 7 bases, with 17 bases remaining between them. The chain's CDR3 is CASSLVQGGGNEQYF. In nucleotides, the CDR3 is TGTGCCAGCAGTTTAGTACAGGGCGGGGGCAATGAGCAGTACTTC.

The chain couples TRBV11-2 to TRBJ2-5; 9 bases fit TRBD2. The CDR3 contains 15 residues. The J segment lost 4 bases and the V segment lost 4 bases, leaving 7 bases of the junction unmatched. From germline, CDR1 is SGHAT and CDR2 FQNNGV. For the CDR3, the DNA is TGTGCCAGCAGCTACTCCCGTAGCGGGAGAGAGACCCAGTACTTC. This translates into CASSYSRSGRETQYF.

This clonotype was recorded at least ten times. The chain links TRBV7-8 to TRBJ2-7; 14 bases fit TRBD2. Trimming removed 4 bases from V and 7 bases from J; junction bases left unmatched: 9. The germline V gene encodes CDR1 SGHVS and CDR2 FQNEAQ. This CDR3 has 16 residues. The CDR3 coding sequence is TGTGCCAGCAGCTCGCAAGGGACTAGCGGGAGCATGGAGCAGTACTTC. This encodes CASSSQGTSGSMEQYF.

On this clonotype itself: Likely a read error: the CDR3 ends without its conserved phenylalanine or tryptophan. V usage is TRBV30 and J usage is TRBJ1-5; possible D gene TRBD1, 5 bases. CDR3 length equals 13 residues. V was clipped by 1 base and J by 7 bases, with 11 bases between them. Looked up from germline, CDR1 is GTSNPN and CDR2 is SVGIG (reference sequence). In DNA form, the CDR3 reads TGTGCCTGGAGTGAGGGGTCGGGGCAGCCCCAGCATTCT. Protein sequence: CAWSEGSGQPQHS.

Many counts were recorded for this clonotype. The chain combines TRBV10-2 with TRBJ2-2; D unresolved. This CDR3 spans 13 amino acids. CDR1 is WSHSY, CDR2 SAAADI, per germline. The V end was cut by 8 bases, the J end by 6 bases, with 13 bases between. The DNA for the CDR3 is TGCGCCAGCCGCACCAGTGGACCCGGGGAGCTGTTTTTT. Translated, it gives CASRTSGPGELFF.